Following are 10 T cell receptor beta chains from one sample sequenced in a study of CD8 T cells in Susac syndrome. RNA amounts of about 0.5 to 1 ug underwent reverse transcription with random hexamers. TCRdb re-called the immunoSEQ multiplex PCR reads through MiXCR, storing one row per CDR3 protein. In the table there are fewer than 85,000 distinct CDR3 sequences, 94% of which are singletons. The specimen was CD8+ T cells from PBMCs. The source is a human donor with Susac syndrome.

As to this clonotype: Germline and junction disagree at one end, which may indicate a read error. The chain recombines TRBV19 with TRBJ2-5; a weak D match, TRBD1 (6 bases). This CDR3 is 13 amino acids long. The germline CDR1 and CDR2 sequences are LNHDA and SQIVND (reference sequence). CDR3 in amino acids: CASSIPGHETPNF. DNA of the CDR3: TGTGCCAGTAGTATCCCGGGACACGAGACCCCCAACTTC.

CDR3 amino acids: CASSLAGDTEAFF. In DNA form, the CDR3 reads TGTGCCAGCAGCTTGGCGGGGGACACTGAAGCTTTCTTT. The chain carries TRBV7-9 and TRBJ1-1, with TRBD1 as a possible D gene (5 bases). Trimming removed 3 bases at V and 3 bases at J, with 8 bases between. CDR1 SEHNR and CDR2 FQNEAQ come from the germline V gene (reference sequence). The CDR3 covers 13 residues.

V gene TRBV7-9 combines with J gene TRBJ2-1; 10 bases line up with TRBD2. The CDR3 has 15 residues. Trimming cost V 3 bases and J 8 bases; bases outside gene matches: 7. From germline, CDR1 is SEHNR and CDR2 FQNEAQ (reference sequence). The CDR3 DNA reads TGTGCCAGCAGCTTTCTAGCGGGGGCGGGAGATGAGCAGTTCTTC. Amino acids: CASSFLAGAGDEQFF.

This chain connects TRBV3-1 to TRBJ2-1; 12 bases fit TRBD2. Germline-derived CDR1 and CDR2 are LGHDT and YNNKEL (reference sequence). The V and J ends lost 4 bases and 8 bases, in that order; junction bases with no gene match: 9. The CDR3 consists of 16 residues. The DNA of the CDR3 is TGTGCCAGCAGCCCCCCCCCTAGCGGGGGGGCTGATGAGCAGTTCTTC. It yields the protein CASSPPPSGGADEQFF.

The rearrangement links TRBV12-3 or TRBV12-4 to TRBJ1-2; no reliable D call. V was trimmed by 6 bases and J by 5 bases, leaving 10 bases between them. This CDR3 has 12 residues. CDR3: CASSPTRYGYTF. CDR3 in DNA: TGTGCCAGCAGCCCAACCCGGTATGGCTACACCTTC.

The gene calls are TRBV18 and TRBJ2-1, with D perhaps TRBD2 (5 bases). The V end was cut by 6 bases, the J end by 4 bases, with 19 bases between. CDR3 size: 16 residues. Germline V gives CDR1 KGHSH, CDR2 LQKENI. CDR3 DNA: TGTGCCAGCTCTCCTCCGGGGAGCGGCTCATACAATGAGCAGTTCTTC. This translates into CASSPPGSGSYNEQFF.

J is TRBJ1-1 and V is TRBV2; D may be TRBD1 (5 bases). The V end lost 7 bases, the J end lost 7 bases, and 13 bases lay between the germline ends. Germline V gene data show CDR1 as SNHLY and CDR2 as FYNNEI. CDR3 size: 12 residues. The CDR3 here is CASKQGSGEAFF. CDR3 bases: TGTGCCAGCAAGCAGGGCTCCGGTGAAGCTTTCTTT. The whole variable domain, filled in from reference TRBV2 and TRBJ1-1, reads EPEVTQTPSHQVTQMGQEVILRCVPISNHLYFYWYRQILGQKVEFLVSFYNNEISEKSEIFDDQFSVERPDGSNFTLKIRSTKLEDSAMYFCASKQGSGEAFFGQGTRLTVV.

The CDR3 coding sequence is TGTGCCAGCAGCCTAGGGACAGGGGGTAATGGCTACACCTTC. Protein: CASSLGTGGNGYTF. The rearrangement links TRBV7-9 to TRBJ1-2; 11 positions match TRBD1. The ends lost 5 bases at V and 6 bases at J; junction bases unmatched: 5. The CDR3 contains 14 residues. In germline, CDR1 is SEHNR, CDR2 FQNEAQ (reference sequence).

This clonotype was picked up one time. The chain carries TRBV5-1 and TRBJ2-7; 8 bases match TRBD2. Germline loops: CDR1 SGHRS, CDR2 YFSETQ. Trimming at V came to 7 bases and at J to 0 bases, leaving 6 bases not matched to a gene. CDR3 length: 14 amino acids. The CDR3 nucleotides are TGCGCCAGCTCCCCGGGGGGGAGCTCCTACGAGCAGTACTTC. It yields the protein CASSPGGSSYEQYF.

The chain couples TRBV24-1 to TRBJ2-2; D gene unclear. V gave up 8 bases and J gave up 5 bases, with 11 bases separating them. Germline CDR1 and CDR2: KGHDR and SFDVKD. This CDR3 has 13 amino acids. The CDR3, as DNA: TGTGCCACCAAGGCCAGAGAGACCGGGGAGCTGTTTTTT. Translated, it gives CATKARETGELFF.